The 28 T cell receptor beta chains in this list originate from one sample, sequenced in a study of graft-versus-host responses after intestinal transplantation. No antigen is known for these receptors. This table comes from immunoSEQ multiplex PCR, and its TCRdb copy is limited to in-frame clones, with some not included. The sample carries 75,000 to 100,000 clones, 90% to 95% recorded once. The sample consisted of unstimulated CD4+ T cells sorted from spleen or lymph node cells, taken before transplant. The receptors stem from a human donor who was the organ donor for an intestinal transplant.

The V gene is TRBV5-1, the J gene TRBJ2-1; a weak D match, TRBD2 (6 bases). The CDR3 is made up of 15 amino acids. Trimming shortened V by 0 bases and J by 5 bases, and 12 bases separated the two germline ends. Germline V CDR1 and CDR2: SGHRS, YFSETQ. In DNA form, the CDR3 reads TGCGCCAGCAGCTTGGTGCTAGCGCCGAACAATGAGCAGTTCTTC. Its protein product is CASSLVLAPNNEQFF.

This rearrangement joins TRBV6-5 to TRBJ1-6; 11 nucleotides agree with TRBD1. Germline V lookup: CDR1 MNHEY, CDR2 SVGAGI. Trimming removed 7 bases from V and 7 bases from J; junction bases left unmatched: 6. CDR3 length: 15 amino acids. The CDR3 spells CASKPDRGRNSPLHF. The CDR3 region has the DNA TGTGCCAGCAAACCGGACAGGGGGCGGAATTCACCCCTCCACTTT.

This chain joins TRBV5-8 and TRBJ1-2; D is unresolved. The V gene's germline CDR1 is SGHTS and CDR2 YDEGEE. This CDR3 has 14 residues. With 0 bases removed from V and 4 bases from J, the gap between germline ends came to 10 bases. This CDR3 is CASSLGRKLYGYTF. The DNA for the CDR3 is TGTGCCAGCAGCTTGGGTAGAAAACTCTATGGCTACACCTTC.

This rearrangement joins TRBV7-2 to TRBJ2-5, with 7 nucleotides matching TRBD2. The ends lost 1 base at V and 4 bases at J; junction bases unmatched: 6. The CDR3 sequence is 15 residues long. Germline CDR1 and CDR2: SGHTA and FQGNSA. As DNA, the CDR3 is TGTGCCAGCAGCTTAGGAGGGACGGGGGGAGAGACCCAGTACTTC. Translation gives CASSLGGTGGETQYF.

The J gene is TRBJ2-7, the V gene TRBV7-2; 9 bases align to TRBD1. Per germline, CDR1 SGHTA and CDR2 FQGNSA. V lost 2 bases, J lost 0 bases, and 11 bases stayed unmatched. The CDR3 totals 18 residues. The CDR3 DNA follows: TGTGCCAGCAGCTTAACAGGGGGCGCTGGCCGGAGCTCCTACGAGCAGTACTTC. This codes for CASSLTGGAGRSSYEQYF.

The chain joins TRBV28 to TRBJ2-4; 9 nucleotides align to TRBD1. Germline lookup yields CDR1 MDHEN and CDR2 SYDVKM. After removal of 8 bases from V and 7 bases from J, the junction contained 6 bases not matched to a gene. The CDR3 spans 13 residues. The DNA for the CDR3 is TGTGCCAGCGGCCGGGACAGGGCTAACATTCAGTACTTC. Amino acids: CASGRDRANIQYF.

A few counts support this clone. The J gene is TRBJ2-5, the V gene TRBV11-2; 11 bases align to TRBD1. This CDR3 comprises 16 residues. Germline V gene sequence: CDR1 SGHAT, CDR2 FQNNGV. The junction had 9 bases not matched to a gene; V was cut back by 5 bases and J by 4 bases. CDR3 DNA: TGTGCCAGCAGCCATAACCCGGGACAGGGGGGAGAGACCCAGTACTTC. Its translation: CASSHNPGQGGETQYF.

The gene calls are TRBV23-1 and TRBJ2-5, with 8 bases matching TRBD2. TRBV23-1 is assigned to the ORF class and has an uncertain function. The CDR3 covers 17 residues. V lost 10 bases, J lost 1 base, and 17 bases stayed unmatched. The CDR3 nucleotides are TGCGCCACCAGGCGGGGGGCATGTGGCCGTGGCCAAGAGACCCAGTACTTC. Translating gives CATRRGACGRGQETQYF.

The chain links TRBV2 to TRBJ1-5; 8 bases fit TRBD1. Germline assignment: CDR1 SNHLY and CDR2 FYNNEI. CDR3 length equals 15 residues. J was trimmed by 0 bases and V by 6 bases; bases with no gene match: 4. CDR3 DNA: TGTGCCAGCAGAGCAGGGGGCGTTAGCAATCAGCCCCAGCATTTT. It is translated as CASRAGGVSNQPQHF. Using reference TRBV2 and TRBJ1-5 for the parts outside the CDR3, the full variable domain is EPEVTQTPSHQVTQMGQEVILRCVPISNHLYFYWYRQILGQKVEFLVSFYNNEISEKSEIFDDQFSVERPDGSNFTLKIRSTKLEDSAMYFCASRAGGVSNQPQHFGDGTRLSIL.

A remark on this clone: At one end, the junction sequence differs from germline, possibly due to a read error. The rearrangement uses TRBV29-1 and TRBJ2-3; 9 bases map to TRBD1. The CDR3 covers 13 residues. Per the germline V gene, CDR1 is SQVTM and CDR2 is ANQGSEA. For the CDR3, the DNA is TGCAGCGTTGTCGATCCCACAGGGGGCGATTGGCATTTT. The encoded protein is CSVVDPTGGDWHF.

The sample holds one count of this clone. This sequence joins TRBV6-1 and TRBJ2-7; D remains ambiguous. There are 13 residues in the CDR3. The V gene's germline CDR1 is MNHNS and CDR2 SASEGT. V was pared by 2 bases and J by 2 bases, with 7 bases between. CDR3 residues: CASSESPAYEQYF. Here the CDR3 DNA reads TGTGCCAGCAGTGAATCTCCAGCCTACGAGCAGTACTTC.

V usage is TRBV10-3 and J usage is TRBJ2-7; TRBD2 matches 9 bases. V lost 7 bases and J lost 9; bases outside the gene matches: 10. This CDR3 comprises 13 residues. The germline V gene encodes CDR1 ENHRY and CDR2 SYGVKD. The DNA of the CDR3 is TGTGCCATCAACCGGCTAGCGGGGAACGGGCAGTACTTC. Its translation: CAINRLAGNGQYF.

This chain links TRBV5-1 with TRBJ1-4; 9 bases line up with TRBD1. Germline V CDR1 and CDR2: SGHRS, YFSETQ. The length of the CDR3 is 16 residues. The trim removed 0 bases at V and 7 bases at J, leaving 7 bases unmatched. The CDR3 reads CASSLGRDRAGEKLFF. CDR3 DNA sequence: TGCGCCAGCAGCTTGGGTAGGGACAGGGCTGGTGAAAAACTGTTTTTT.

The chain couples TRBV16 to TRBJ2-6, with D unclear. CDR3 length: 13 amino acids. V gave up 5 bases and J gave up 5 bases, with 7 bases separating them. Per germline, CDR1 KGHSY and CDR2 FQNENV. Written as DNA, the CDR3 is TGTGCCAGCAGCGAATACAGGGCCAACGTCCTGACTTTC. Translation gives CASSEYRANVLTF.

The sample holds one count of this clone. This CDR3 reads CASSLSTGTGHYEQYF. CDR3 coding DNA: TGTGCCAGCTCACTTTCAACCGGGACAGGGCATTACGAGCAGTACTTC. The chain carries TRBV18 and TRBJ2-7; TRBD1 aligns across 9 bases. V lost 4 bases, J lost 4 bases, and 11 bases stayed unmatched. The CDR3 has 16 amino acids. CDR1 and CDR2 from the germline V gene are KGHSH and LQKENI.

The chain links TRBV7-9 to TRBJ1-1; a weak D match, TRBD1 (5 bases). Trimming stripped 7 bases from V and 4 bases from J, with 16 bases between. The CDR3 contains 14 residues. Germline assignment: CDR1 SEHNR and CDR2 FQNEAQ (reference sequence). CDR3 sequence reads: CASTAGREGTEAFF. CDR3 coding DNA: TGTGCCAGCACCGCCGGCAGGGAGGGCACTGAAGCTTTCTTT.

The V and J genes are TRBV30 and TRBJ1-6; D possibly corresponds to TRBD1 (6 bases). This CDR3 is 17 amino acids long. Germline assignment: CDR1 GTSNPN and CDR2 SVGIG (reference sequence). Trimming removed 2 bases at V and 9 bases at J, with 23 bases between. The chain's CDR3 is CAWSSPNTPGHSSPLHF. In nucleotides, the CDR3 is TGTGCCTGGAGTTCCCCTAATACCCCGGGACATAGTTCACCCCTCCACTTT. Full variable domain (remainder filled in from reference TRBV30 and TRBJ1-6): SQTIHQWPATLVQPVGSPLSLECTVEGTSNPNLYWYRQAAGRGLQLLFYSVGIGQISSEVPQNLSASRPQDRQFILSSKKLLLSDSGFYLCAWSSPNTPGHSSPLHFGNGTRLTVT.

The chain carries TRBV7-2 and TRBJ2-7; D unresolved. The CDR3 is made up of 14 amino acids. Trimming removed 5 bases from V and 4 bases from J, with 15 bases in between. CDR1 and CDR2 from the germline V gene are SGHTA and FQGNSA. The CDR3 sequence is CASSPSWAVYEQYF. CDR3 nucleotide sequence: TGTGCCAGCAGCCCCTCGTGGGCAGTATACGAGCAGTACTTC.

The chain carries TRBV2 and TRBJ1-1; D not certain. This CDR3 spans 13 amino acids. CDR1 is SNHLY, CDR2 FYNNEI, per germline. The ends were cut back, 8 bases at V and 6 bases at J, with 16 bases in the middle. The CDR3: CASEDGVRAEAFF. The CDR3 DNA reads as TGTGCCAGCGAGGATGGAGTGCGCGCTGAAGCTTTCTTT.

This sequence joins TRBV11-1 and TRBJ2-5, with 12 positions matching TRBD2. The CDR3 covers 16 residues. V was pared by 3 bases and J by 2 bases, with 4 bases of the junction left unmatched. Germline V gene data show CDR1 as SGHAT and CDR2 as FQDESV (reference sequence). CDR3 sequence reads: CASSFNLAGGQETQYF. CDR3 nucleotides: TGTGCCAGCAGCTTTAACCTAGCGGGGGGGCAAGAGACCCAGTACTTC.

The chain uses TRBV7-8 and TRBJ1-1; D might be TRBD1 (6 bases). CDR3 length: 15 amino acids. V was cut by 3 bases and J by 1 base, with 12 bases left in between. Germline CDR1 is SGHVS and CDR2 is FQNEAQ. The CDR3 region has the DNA TGTGCCAGCAGCTTGACGGACAGCCCGAACACTGAAGCTTTCTTT. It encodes CASSLTDSPNTEAFF.

CDR3 region: CASSLQGSEQFF. The CDR3 DNA reads TGCGCCAGCAGCTTACAGGGGAGTGAGCAGTTCTTC. The chain links TRBV5-1 to TRBJ2-1; 7 positions match TRBD1. CDR1 and CDR2 from the germline V gene are SGHRS and YFSETQ. The V gene end was trimmed by 2 bases and the J gene end by 9 bases; junction bases not matched to a gene: 2. This CDR3 is 12 amino acids long.

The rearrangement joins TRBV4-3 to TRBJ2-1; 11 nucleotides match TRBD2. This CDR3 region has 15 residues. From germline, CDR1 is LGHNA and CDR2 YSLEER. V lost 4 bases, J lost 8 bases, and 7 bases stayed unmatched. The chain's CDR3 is CASSRGTSGPDEQFF. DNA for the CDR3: TGCGCCAGCAGCCGAGGGACTAGCGGCCCCGATGAGCAGTTCTTC.

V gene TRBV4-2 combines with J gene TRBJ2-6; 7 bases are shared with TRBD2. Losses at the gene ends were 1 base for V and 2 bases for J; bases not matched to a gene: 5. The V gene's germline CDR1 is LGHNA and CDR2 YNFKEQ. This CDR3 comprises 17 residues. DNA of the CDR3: TGTGCCAGCAGCCAAGTGGCGGGGGTCGCTGGGGCCAACGTCCTGACTTTC. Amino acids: CASSQVAGVAGANVLTF.

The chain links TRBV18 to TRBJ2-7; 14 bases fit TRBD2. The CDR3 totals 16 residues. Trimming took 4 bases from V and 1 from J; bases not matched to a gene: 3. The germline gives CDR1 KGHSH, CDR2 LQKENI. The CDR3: CASSRTSGGQSYEQYF. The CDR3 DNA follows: TGTGCCAGCTCACGGACTAGCGGGGGGCAATCCTACGAGCAGTACTTC.

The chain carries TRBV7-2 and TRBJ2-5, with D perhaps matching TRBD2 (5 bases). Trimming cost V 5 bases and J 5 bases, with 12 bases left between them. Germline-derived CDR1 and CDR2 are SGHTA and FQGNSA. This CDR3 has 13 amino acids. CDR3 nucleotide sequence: TGTGCCAGCAGCCCCTGGAGGCGGGAGACCCAGTACTTC. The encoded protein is CASSPWRRETQYF.

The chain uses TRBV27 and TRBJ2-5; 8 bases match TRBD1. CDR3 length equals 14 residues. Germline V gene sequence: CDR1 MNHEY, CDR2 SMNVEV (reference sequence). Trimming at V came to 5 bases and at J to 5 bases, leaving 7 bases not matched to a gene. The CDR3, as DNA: TGTGCCAGCAGTGTCCAGGGGGCGAGGGAGACCCAGTACTTC. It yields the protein CASSVQGARETQYF.

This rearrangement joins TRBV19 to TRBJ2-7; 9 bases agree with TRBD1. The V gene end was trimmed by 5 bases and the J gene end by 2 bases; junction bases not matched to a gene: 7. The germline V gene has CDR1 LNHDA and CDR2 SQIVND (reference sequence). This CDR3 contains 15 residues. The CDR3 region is CASSQKTGGAYEQYF. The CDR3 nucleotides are TGTGCCAGTAGTCAAAAAACAGGGGGCGCCTACGAGCAGTACTTC.